This T cell receptor beta chain originates from a study of cytomegalovirus exposure and HLA in healthy donors. General study findings and limits: Judged likely to be a sequencing artifact was a cluster of highly shared sequence variants.

Regarding this clone: The antigen is not known.

Germline values: CDR1 SNHLY, CDR2 FYNNEI. Germline trimming cut 6 bases from V and 2 bases from J; bases unmatched to any gene: 7. There are 15 residues in the CDR3. The PCR contained 60 Vbeta and 13 Jbeta primers. TCRdb's table, derived via immunoSEQ multiplex PCR, lists solely in-frame clones and lacks some. The sample has under 100,000 clones; around 77% are singletons. This clonotype was sampled from a boy aged 5-17 years in good health and CMV-seronegative. The source material was PBMCs. V is TRBV2 and J is TRBJ1-5; TRBD1 matches at 7 bases. CDR3 coding DNA: TGTGCCAGCAGGGGAGACAGGGCTCGCAATCAGCCCCAGCATTTT. This translates into CASRGDRARNQPQHF.